The TCR beta chain under discussion was sequenced for a study of neoadjuvant anti-PD-1 for oral cavity cancer. CDR1 is SGHDT, CDR2 YYEEEE, per germline. V was pared by 4 bases and J by 7 bases, with 20 bases between. The CDR3 runs to 16 residues. Six replicates per PBMC sample, mostly from 480 ng of genomic DNA. Sequenced by immunoSEQ multiplex PCR; TCRdb stores in-frame clones only, minus some. The sample holds fewer than 35,000 clones, approximately 87% seen once. The source is a person aged 35 to 85 with oral cavity squamous cell carcinoma. The gene calls are TRBV5-6 and TRBJ2-2, with D hard to call. Source: PBMCs, taken before nivolumab (anti-PD-1) treatment. The CDR3 DNA reads TGTGCCAGCAGCCCTTCCCACAGTTGGGAAAACGGGGAGCTGTTTTTT. The encoded protein is CASSPSHSWENGELFF.